The subject of this entry is one T cell receptor beta chain. What it recognizes is unknown. The sample originates from a study of T cell responses to AZD1222 COVID-19 vaccine. Study-wide points: The donor group comprised mostly white British people and more females; the analysis possibly underestimated clonal diversity.

Libraries were prepared by immunoSEQ multiplex PCR; TCRdb keeps only in-frame clonotypes and omits some of them. Of more than 95,000 clones in the sample, roughly 85% were seen once. The sequence was collected from an adult who received the AZD1222 COVID-19 vaccine. Here the sequenced sample was peripheral blood, taken 28 days after the second AZD1222 dose.

CDR3 sequence reads: CASSSSDGSPHF. The CDR3 DNA is TGTGCCAGCAGTTCCTCGGACGGGTCGCCGCATTTT. The rearrangement links TRBV28 to TRBJ1-5; no definite D call. V was pared by 4 bases and J by 15 bases, with 16 bases between. Per the germline V gene, CDR1 is MDHEN and CDR2 is SYDVKM. This CDR3 contains 12 residues. The full variable domain, in which reference TRBV28 and TRBJ1-5 provide the parts outside the CDR3, is DVKVTQSSRYLVKRTGEKVFLECVQDMDHENMFWYRQDPGLGLRLIYFSYDVKMKEKGDIPEGYSVSREKKERFSLILESASTNQTSMYLCASSSSDGSPHFGDGTRLSIL.